This record covers a single TCR beta chain. Its antigen is still unknown. Different DNA sequences within this sample yield the same CDR3. TCRdb's copy holds only in-frame clones and misses some; the assay was immunoSEQ multiplex PCR. Here the sample spans 75,000 to 95,000 clones, around three quarters being singletons. This specimen comes from a study of T cells in localized non-small cell lung cancer. Trimming left V 2 bases short and J 1 base short, with 5 bases between. Germline V lookup: CDR1 MNHEY, CDR2 SMNVEV (reference sequence). CDR3 length: 13 residues. Study results and caveats: Of the top 100 tumor clones, median around 60 were in adjacent lung, approximately 29 among its top 100.

The chain recombines TRBV27 with TRBJ1-1; D uncertain. The sample in question was PBMCs, obtained before any cancer treatment. The clonotype originates from a man aged 35 to 69 with stage II squamous cell lung carcinoma. CDR3 in DNA: TGTGCCAGCAGTTTAAGCAGGAACACTGAAGCTTTCTTT. This codes for CASSLSRNTEAFF.